Listed here are 14 T cell receptor beta chains from one sample, sequenced in a study of Graves' ophthalmopathy and Graves' hyperthyroidism. Amplification from RNA transcripts yielded the TCR beta CDR3 regions. Second-round multiplex PCR came after a first-round RT-PCR that employed HTBI primers. One entry per CDR3 protein, called by TCRdb with MiXCR from the multiplex PCR reads. Altogether a few hundred thousand distinct CDR3 sequences are present, about a sixth being singletons, with the ten largest covering about 2.4%. Sequencing was carried out using peripheral blood. Source of these receptors: an adult woman with stable Graves' hyperthyroidism.

This clonotype was counted at least ten times. The chain employs TRBV29-1 and TRBJ2-7, with D possibly TRBD2 on 5 matching bases. The CDR3 is 12 amino acids. Trimming cost V 0 bases and J 5 bases, with 8 bases left between them. Germline CDR1 is SQVTM and CDR2 is ANQGSEA. The CDR3 loop reads CSVEDGSNEQYF. The DNA of the CDR3 is TGCAGCGTTGAAGATGGGAGCAACGAGCAGTACTTC.

This clonotype appeared a few times. The chain is built from TRBV6-1 and TRBJ1-6; TRBD1 agrees at 7 bases. Trimming took 5 bases from V and 8 from J; bases not matched to a gene: 9. CDR1 is MNHNS and CDR2 is SASEGT in the germline V gene. The CDR3 length is 15 residues. The DNA of the CDR3 is TGTGCCAGCAGTCGAGCCGGGACAGAAGATTCACCCCTCCACTTT. Its translation: CASSRAGTEDSPLHF.

This clonotype was seen many times. The rearrangement uses TRBV5-1 and TRBJ2-7, with TRBD1 identical over 8 bases. The J segment lost 6 bases and the V segment lost 3 bases, leaving 17 bases of the junction unmatched. CDR3 size: 17 residues. Germline-derived CDR1 and CDR2 are SGHRS and YFSETQ. As DNA, the CDR3 is TGCGCCAGCAGCTCGACCGGGGGACAGGACTTGAGTGGCGAGCAGTACTTC. Protein sequence: CASSSTGGQDLSGEQYF.

The J gene is TRBJ1-5, the V gene TRBV4-1; the D gene is possibly TRBD1 (5 bases). Germline lookup yields CDR1 MGHRA and CDR2 YSYEKL. There are 15 residues in the CDR3. Trimming took off 5 bases at V and 0 bases at J, with 11 bases between the two ends. CDR3 protein: CASSWDLYSNQPQHF. CDR3 bases: TGCGCCAGCAGCTGGGACCTTTATAGCAATCAGCCCCAGCATTTT.

This clonotype was seen many times. The chain uses TRBV12-3 or TRBV12-4 and TRBJ1-5; D not certain. The V end was cut by 11 bases, the J end by 2 bases, with 10 bases between. This CDR3 is built from 12 residues. Here the CDR3 reads CASKRRNQPQHF. CDR3 in DNA: TGTGCCTCGAAGAGGCGCAATCAGCCCCAGCATTTT.

This clonotype was recorded at least ten times. The chain employs TRBV30 and TRBJ1-1; tentative D call: TRBD1 (5 bases). CDR1 and CDR2 (germline): GTSNPN, SVGIG (reference sequence). The CDR3 runs 14 residues. V was clipped by 4 bases and J by 1 base, with 13 bases between them. The CDR3 reads CAWNPGTPNTEAFF. The CDR3 DNA reads as TGTGCCTGGAATCCCGGGACCCCGAACACTGAAGCTTTCTTT.

The chain has TRBV20-1 and TRBJ2-7; TRBD2 might be the D (6 bases). The CDR3 extends over 14 amino acids. Trimming took off 0 bases at V and 0 bases at J, with 9 bases between the two ends. Germline CDR1 DFQATT, CDR2 SNEGSKA (reference sequence). Written as DNA, the CDR3 is TGCAGTGCTAGAGATGCGGGGTTCTCCTACGAGCAGTACTTC. Translating gives CSARDAGFSYEQYF.

There are many counts of this clonotype. The V call is TRBV20-1, the J call TRBJ1-1, with TRBD1 identical over 8 bases. CDR3 length equals 15 residues. CDR1 and CDR2 (germline): DFQATT, SNEGSKA (reference sequence). Trimming took 0 bases from V and 0 from J; bases not matched to a gene: 3. The CDR3, as DNA: TGCAGTGCTAGAGATTACAGGGGGGTGAACACTGAAGCTTTCTTT. Translating it yields CSARDYRGVNTEAFF.

This clonotype showed up many times. V gene TRBV28 combines with J gene TRBJ2-7; D possibly corresponds to TRBD2 (6 bases). With 9 bases removed from V and 0 bases from J, the gap between germline ends came to 27 bases. The germline gives CDR1 MDHEN, CDR2 SYDVKM. The CDR3 spans 18 residues. For the CDR3, the DNA is TGTGCCAGTGGGGAGGAAGAAAGGGGCCGATCCGTCTCCTACGAGCAGTACTTC. Translation gives CASGEEERGRSVSYEQYF. Looking up the rest from reference TRBV28 and TRBJ2-7 gives the full variable domain: DVKVTQSSRYLVKRTGEKVFLECVQDMDHENMFWYRQDPGLGLRLIYFSYDVKMKEKGDIPEGYSVSREKKERFSLILESASTNQTSMYLCASGEEERGRSVSYEQYFGPGTRLTVT.

This clonotype was recorded at least ten times. V is TRBV6-9 and J is TRBJ2-6; 8 bases agree with TRBD2. Germline trimming cut 3 bases from V and 2 bases from J; bases unmatched to any gene: 15. The CDR3 consists of 20 residues. Germline V lookup: CDR1 MNHGY, CDR2 SVAAGI. The CDR3 DNA reads as TGTGCCAGCAGTTACTTGGGACTAGTCCTACCAGAGACTGGGGCCAACGTCCTGACTTTC. It yields the protein CASSYLGLVLPETGANVLTF.

The table lists this clonotype with many counts. V is TRBV20-1 and J is TRBJ2-7, with 9 bases aligning to TRBD2. Germline CDR1 is DFQATT and CDR2 is SNEGSKA (reference sequence). The CDR3 consists of 13 residues. V shed 3 bases and J 4 bases; nucleotides not matched to a gene: 4. CDR3 protein: CSASRLADYEQYF. CDR3 DNA sequence: TGCAGTGCTAGTCGACTAGCGGATTACGAGCAGTACTTC.

This clonotype was picked up many times. The V gene is TRBV28, the J gene TRBJ1-1; D is unresolved. Germline lookup yields CDR1 MDHEN and CDR2 SYDVKM. Trimming took off 2 bases at V and 7 bases at J, with 8 bases between the two ends. This CDR3 region has 12 residues. The CDR3 coding sequence is TGTGCCAGCAGTTTAAGTGACAATGAAGCTTTCTTT. Amino acid sequence: CASSLSDNEAFF.

This clonotype occurred a few times. The CDR3: CSASIRGGYPYEQYF. CDR3 nucleotide sequence: TGCAGTGCTAGTATACGAGGGGGGTACCCCTACGAGCAGTACTTC. J is TRBJ2-7 and V is TRBV20-1; D possibly uses TRBD1 or TRBD2 (6 bases each). The CDR3 has 15 residues. In germline, CDR1 is DFQATT, CDR2 SNEGSKA (reference sequence). The V end was cut by 3 bases, the J end by 2 bases, with 17 bases between.

This clonotype was observed many times. The CDR3 DNA reads TGTGCCAGCAGTACTCCGGGACTAGCGGGTCTACGGCAAGAGACCCAGTACTTC. This gives the protein CASSTPGLAGLRQETQYF. The V and J genes are TRBV6-5 and TRBJ2-5, with 12 positions matching TRBD2. J was trimmed by 2 bases and V by 5 bases; bases with no gene match: 12. This CDR3 has 18 amino acids. Germline CDR1 is MNHEY and CDR2 is SVGAGI.